This T cell receptor (beta chain) is from a study of T cell repertoires in cytomegalovirus infection. Study summary: CMV epitopes used comprised recently identified HLA-C-restricted ones and well-studied HLA-B-restricted ones. Matching HLA type, along with CMV infection, was indicated by public TCR beta signatures. Regarding the study as a whole: Public TCR beta family frequency separated CMV-and-HLA carriers, including in an independent cohort. CMV-specific TCR beta clonotypes restricted by HLA-C were the ones dominating the ex vivo response.

TCRdb analysed the reads with MiXCR anew, one entry per CDR3 protein. Of fewer than 950,000 distinct CDR3 sequences in the sample, approximately 30% were seen once. V was pared by 1 base and J by 2 bases, with 15 bases between. This CDR3 has 17 residues. Germline V gene lookup returns CDR1 MGHDK and CDR2 SYGVNS. This clonotype was detected only once. The antigen remains undetermined. The rearrangement links TRBV25-1 to TRBJ2-1, with D tentatively TRBD1 (6 bases). The TCR sequence derives from a human donor in good health (CMV status not recorded). Some clones in this sample may be carry-over from other donors' samples. Specimen: cultured CD8+ T cells from PBMCs, collected from culture after CMV antigen stimulation. The CDR3 region has the DNA TGTGCCAGCAGTGAATTATTGTCCAGGGGCGCCTACAATGAGCAGTTCTTC. This translates into CASSELLSRGAYNEQFF. Complete variable domain (other parts from reference TRBV25-1 and TRBJ2-1): EADIYQTPRYLVIGTGKKITLECSQTMGHDKMYWYQQDPGMELHLIHYSYGVNSTEKGDLSSESTVSRIRTEHFPLTLESARPSHTSQYLCASSELLSRGAYNEQFFGPGTRLTVL.